This T cell receptor (beta chain) emerged from a study of shared clonotypes between healthy human individuals. The authors divided CD4+ cells into CD45RA+ naive and CD45RA-negative memory subsets. Germline V gives CDR1 SGHRS, CDR2 YFSETQ. The CDR3 extends over 16 amino acids. The trim removed 2 bases at V and 3 bases at J, leaving 5 bases unmatched. General study points: About 5% of naive CD4 clonotypes were common to several donors. Memory subsets generally showed smaller estimated richness than naive subsets did.

As concerns this clone: Its antigen remains unknown.

Measured with immunoSEQ multiplex PCR; TCRdb has only the in-frame clones, and not every one. The repertoire holds 300,000 or so clones, approximately 79% seen once, with approximately 10% in the top ten. Specimen: memory CD4+ T cells sorted from blood. Indicated subset: CD45RA-negative fraction. This clonotype was obtained from a man under 40 in good health. This chain joins TRBV5-1 and TRBJ2-7; 13 bases line up with TRBD2. CDR3 in DNA: TGCGCCAGCAGCTTAGGACTAGCGGGAGAAGGCTACGAGCAGTACTTC. Translation: CASSLGLAGEGYEQYF.